This TCR beta chain was found in a study of control samples from healthy donors and cancer patients. The ends were cut back, 3 bases at V and 4 bases at J, with 17 bases in the middle. Looked up from germline, CDR1 is MGHRA and CDR2 is YSYEKL. The CDR3 extends over 16 amino acids. The assay was immunoSEQ multiplex PCR, and TCRdb's table has in-frame clones only and misses some. The sample has roughly 120,000 clones, around 90% seen once. This chain connects TRBV4-1 to TRBJ2-3, with D perhaps TRBD1 or TRBD2 (5 bases each). Sample: blood. The TCR sequence derives from a woman aged 70 to 79 in good health. The CDR3 DNA follows: TGCGCCAGCAGCCAGGGGACCGCCAACGCAGCAGATACGCAGTATTTT. It codes for CASSQGTANAADTQYF.